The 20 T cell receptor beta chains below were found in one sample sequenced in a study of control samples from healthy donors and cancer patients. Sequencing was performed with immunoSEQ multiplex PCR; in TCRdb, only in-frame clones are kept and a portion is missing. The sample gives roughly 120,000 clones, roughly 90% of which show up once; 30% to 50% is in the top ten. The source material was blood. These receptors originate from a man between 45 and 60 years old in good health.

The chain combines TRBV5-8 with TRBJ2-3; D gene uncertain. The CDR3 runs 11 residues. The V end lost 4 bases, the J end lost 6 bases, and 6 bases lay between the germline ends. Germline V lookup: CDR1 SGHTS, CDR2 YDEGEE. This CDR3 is CASSRRDTQYF. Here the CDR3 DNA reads TGTGCCAGCAGCCGAAGGGATACGCAGTATTTT.

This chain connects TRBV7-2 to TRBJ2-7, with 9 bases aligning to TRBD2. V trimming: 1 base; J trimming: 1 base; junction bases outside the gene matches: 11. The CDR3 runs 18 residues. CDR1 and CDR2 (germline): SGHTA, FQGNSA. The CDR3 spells CASSLGYGSTSGSYEQYF. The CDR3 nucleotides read TGTGCCAGCAGCTTAGGATACGGGTCGACTAGCGGATCCTACGAGCAGTACTTC.

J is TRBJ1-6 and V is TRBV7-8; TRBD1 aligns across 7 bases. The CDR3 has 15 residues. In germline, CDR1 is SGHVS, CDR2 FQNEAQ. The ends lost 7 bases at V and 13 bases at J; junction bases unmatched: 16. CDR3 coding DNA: TGTGCCAGCAACTCCGGGACAGCATTCAGGATGCCCCTCCACTTT. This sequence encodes CASNSGTAFRMPLHF.

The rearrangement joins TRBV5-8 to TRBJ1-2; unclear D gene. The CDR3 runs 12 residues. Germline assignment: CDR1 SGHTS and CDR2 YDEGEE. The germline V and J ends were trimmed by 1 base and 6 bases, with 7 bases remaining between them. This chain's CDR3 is CASSLRRDGYTF. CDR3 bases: TGTGCCAGCAGCTTGCGACGGGATGGCTACACCTTC.

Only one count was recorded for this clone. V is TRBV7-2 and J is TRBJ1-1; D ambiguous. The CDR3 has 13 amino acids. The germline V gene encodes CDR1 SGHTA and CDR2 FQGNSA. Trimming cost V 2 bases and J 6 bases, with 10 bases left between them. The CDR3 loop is CASSLRQWAEAFF. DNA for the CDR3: TGTGCCAGCAGCTTAAGGCAGTGGGCTGAAGCTTTCTTT. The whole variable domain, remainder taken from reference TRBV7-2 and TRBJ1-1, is GAGVSQSPSNKVTEKGKDVELRCDPISGHTALYWYRQSLGQGLEFLIYFQGNSAPDKSGLPSDRFSAERTGGSVSTLTIQRTQQEDSAVYLCASSLRQWAEAFFGQGTRLTVV.

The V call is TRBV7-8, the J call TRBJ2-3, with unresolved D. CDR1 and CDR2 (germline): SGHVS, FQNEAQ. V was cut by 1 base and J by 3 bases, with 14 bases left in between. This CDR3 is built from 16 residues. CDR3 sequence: CASSLGVARMTDTQYF. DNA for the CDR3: TGTGCCAGCAGCTTAGGGGTGGCTAGAATGACAGATACGCAGTATTTT.

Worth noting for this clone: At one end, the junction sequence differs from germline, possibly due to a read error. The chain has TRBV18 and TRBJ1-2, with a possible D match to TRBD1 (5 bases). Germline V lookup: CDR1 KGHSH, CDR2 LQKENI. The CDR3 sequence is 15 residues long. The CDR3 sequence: CASSPLGGVGYGHTF. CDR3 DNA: TGTGCCAGCTCACCGTTGGGAGGGGTAGGCTATGGCCACACCTTC. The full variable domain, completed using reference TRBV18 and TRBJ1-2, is NAGVMQNPRHLVRRRGQEARLRCSPMKGHSHVYWYRQLPEEGLKFMVYLQKENIIDESGMPKERFSAEFPKEGPSILRIQQVVRGDSAAYFCASSPLGGVGYGHTFGSGTRLTVV.

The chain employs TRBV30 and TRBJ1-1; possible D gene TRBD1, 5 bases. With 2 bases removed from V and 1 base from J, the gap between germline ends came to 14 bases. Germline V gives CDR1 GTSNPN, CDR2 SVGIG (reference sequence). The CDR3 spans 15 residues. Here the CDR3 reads CAWSKPWGPNTEAFF. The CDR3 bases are TGTGCCTGGAGTAAACCATGGGGCCCGAACACTGAAGCTTTCTTT.

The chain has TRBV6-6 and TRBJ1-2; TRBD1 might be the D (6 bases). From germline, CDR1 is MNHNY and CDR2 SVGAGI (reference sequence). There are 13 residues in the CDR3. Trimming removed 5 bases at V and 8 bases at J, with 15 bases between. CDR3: CASSPKGEVGYTF. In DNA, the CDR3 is TGTGCCAGCAGTCCGAAGGGGGAGGTAGGCTACACCTTC.

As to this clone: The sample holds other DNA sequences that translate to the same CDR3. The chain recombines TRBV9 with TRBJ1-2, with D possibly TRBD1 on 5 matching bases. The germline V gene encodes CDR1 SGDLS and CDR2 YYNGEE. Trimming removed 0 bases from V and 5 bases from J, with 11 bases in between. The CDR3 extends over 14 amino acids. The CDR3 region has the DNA TGTGCCAGCAGCGTAGACGACAGAGGGTATGGCTACACCTTC. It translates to CASSVDDRGYGYTF.

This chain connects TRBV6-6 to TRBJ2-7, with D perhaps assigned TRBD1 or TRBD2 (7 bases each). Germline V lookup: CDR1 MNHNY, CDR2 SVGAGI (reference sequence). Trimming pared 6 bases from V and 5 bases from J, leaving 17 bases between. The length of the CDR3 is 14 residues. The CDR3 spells CASRNDREGDEQYF. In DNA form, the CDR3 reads TGTGCCAGCAGAAACGACAGGGAGGGCGACGAGCAGTACTTC.

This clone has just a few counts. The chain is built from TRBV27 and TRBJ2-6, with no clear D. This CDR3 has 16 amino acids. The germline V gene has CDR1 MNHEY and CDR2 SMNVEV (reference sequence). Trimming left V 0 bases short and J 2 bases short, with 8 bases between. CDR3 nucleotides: TGTGCCAGCAGTTTATCCACGGCAGCTGGGGCCAACGTCCTGACTTTC. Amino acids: CASSLSTAAGANVLTF.

The CDR3 nucleotides are TGTGCCAGCAGCACCCAGACAGGGTCGGTCACTGAAGCTTTCTTT. Residues: CASSTQTGSVTEAFF. The chain carries TRBV21-1 and TRBJ1-1; the table's D gene call, TRBD1, was not cross checked with the DNA. TRBV21-1 represents a pseudogene. CDR3 length: 15 residues.

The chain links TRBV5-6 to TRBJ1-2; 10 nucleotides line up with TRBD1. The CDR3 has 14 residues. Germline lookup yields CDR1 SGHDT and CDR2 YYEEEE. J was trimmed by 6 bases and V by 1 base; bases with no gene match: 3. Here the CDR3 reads CASSLSGTGDGYTF. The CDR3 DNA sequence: TGTGCCAGCAGCTTGTCCGGGACAGGGGATGGCTACACCTTC.

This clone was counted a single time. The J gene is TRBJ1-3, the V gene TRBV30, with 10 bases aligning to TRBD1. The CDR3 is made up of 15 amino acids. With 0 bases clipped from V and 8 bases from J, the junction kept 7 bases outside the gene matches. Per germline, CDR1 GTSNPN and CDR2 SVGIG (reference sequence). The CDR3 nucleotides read TGTGCCTGGAGTGTCCTGACCGGGACAGGGGACACCATATATTTT. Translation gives CAWSVLTGTGDTIYF.

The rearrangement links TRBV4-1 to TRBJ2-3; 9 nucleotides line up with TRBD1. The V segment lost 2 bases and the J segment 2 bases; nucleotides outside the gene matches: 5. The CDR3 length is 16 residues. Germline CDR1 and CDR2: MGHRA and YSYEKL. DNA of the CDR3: TGCGCCAGCAGCCAAAGACAGGGGGTGACCACAGATACGCAGTATTTT. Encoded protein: CASSQRQGVTTDTQYF.

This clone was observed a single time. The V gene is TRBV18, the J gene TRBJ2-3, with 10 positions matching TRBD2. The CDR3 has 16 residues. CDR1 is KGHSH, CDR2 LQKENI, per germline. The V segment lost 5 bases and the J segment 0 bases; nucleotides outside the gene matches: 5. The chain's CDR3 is CASSSGLAFSTDTQYF. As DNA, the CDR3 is TGTGCCAGCTCATCGGGACTAGCGTTTAGCACAGATACGCAGTATTTT.

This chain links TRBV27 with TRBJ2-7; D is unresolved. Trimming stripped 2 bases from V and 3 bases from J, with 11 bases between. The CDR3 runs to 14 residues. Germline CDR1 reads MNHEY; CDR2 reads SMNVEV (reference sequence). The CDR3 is CASSLRREIYEQYF. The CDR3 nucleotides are TGTGCCAGCAGTTTAAGGAGAGAGATCTACGAGCAGTACTTC.

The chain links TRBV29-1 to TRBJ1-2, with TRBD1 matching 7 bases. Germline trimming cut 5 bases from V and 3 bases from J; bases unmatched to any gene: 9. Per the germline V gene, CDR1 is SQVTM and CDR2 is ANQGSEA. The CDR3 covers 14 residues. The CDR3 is CSVSTYRGDYGYTF. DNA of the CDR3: TGCAGCGTTAGCACATACAGGGGAGACTATGGCTACACCTTC.

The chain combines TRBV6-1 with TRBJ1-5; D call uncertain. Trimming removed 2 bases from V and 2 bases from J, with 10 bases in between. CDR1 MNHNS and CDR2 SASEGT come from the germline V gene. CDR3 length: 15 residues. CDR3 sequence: CASSEWAGRNQPQHF. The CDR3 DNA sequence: TGTGCCAGCAGTGAATGGGCAGGTCGCAATCAGCCCCAGCATTTT.